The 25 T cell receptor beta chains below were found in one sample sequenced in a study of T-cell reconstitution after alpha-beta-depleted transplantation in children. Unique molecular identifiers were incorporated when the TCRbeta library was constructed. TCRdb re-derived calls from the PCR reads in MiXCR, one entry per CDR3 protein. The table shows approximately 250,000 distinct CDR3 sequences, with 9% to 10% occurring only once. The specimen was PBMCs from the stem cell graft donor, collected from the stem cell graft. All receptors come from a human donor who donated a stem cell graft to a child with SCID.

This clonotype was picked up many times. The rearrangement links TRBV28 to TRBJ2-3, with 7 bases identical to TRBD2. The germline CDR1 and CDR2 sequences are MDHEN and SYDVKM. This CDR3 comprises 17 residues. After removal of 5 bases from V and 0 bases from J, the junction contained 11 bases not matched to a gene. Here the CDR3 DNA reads TGTGCCAGCAGTGCCGGGGGAGCGGGGTATAGCACAGATACGCAGTATTTT. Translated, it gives CASSAGGAGYSTDTQYF.

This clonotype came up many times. CDR3 loop: CASSQLGTGGEQPQHF. CDR3 sequence (DNA): TGTGCCAGCAGCCAGTTGGGGACAGGGGGCGAACAGCCCCAGCATTTT. The V gene is TRBV28, the J gene TRBJ1-5; 12 bases match TRBD1. This CDR3 region has 16 residues. Germline values: CDR1 MDHEN, CDR2 SYDVKM. V was clipped by 6 bases and J by 7 bases; unmatched bases: 10. Full variable domain (remainder filled in from reference TRBV28 and TRBJ1-5): DVKVTQSSRYLVKRTGEKVFLECVQDMDHENMFWYRQDPGLGLRLIYFSYDVKMKEKGDIPEGYSVSREKKERFSLILESASTNQTSMYLCASSQLGTGGEQPQHFGDGTRLSIL.

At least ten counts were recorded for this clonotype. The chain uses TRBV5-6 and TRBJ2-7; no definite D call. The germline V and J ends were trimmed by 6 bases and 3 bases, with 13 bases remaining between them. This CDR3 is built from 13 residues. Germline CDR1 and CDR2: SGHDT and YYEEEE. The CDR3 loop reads CASTSGRRYEQYF. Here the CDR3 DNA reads TGTGCCAGCACCTCGGGCAGGCGCTACGAGCAGTACTTC.

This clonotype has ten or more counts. The CDR3 loop reads CASRPDSGPLHF. The CDR3 DNA sequence: TGTGCCAGCAGACCGGACAGTGGACCCCTCCACTTT. V is TRBV12-3 or TRBV12-4 and J is TRBJ1-6; D possibly corresponds to TRBD1 (6 bases). The CDR3 length is 12 residues. With 6 bases removed from V and 12 bases from J, the gap between germline ends came to 12 bases.

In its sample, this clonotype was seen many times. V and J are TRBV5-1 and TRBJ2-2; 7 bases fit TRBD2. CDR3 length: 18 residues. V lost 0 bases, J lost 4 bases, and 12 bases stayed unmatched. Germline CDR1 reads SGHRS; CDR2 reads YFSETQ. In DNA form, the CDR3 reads TGCGCCAGCAGCTTGGCCTTACGGGCTAGCGGACCCACCGGGGAGCTGTTTTTT. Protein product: CASSLALRASGPTGELFF.

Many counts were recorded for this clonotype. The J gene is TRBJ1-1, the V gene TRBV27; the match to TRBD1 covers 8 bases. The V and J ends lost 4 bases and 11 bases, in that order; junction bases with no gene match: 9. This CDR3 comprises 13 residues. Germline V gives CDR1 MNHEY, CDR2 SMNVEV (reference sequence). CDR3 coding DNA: TGTGCCAGCAGTTCCACAGGGGGTTATGGGGCTTTCTTT. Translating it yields CASSSTGGYGAFF.

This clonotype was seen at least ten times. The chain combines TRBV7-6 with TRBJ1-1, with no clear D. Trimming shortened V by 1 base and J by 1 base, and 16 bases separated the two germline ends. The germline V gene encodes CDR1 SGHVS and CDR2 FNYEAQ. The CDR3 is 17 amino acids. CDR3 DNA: TGTGCCAGCAGCTTAGGTCTACCCGGATTAGGGAACACTGAAGCTTTCTTT. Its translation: CASSLGLPGLGNTEAFF.

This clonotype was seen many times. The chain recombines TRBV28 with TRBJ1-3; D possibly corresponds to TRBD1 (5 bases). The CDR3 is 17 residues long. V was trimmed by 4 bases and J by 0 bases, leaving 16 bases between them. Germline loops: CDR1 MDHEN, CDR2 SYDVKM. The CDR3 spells CASSSGDATYSGNTIYF. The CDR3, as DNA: TGTGCCAGCAGTTCCGGGGACGCAACGTACTCTGGAAACACCATATATTTT.

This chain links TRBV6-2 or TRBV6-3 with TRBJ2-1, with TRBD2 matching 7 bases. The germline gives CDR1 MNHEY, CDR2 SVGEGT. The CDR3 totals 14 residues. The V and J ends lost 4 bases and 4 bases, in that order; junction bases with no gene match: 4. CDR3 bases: TGTGCCAGCAGTTGGGGGGGGGAGTACAATGAGCAGTTCTTC. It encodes CASSWGGEYNEQFF.

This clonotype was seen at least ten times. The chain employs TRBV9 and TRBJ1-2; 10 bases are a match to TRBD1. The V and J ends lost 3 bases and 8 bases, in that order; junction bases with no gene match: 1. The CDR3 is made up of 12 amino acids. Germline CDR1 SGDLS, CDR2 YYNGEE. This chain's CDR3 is CASSGTGGGYTF. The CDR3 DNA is TGTGCCAGCAGCGGGACAGGGGGAGGCTACACCTTC.

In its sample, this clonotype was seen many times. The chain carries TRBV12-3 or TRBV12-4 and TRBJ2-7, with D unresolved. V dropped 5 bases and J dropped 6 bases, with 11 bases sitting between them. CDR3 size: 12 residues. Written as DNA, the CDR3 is TGTGCCAGCAGTGAGACCCGACCCGAGCAGTACTTC. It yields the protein CASSETRPEQYF.

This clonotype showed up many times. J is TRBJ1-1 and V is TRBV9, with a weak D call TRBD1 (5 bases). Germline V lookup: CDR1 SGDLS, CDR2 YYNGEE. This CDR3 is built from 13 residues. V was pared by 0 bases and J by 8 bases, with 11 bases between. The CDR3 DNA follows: TGTGCCAGCAGCGTAGCTGCCGGGGACGAAGCTTTCTTT. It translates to CASSVAAGDEAFF. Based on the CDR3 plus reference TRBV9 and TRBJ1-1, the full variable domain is DSGVTQTPKHLITATGQRVTLRCSPRSGDLSVYWYQQSLDQGLQFLIQYYNGEERAKGNILERFSAQQFPDLHSELNLSSLELGDSALYFCASSVAAGDEAFFGQGTRLTVV.

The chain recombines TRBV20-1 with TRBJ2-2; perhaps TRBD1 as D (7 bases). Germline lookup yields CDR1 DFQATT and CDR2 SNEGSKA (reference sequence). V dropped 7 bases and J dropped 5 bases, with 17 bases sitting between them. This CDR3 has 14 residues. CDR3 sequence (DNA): TGCAGTGGGCTGGACAGGCGGGGAACCGGGGAGCTGTTTTTT. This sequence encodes CSGLDRRGTGELFF.

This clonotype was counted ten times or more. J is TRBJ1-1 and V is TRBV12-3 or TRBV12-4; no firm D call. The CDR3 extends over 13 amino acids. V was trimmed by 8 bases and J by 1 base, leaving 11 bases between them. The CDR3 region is CASCPGSNTEAFF. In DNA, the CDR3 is TGTGCCAGCTGCCCCGGCTCGAACACTGAAGCTTTCTTT.

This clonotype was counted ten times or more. CDR3 sequence (DNA): TGTGCCAGCAGCTCGGACAGGGATAGCAATCAGCCCCAGCATTTT. Its protein product is CASSSDRDSNQPQHF. The chain is built from TRBV7-9 and TRBJ1-5; 8 bases align to TRBD1. Germline CDR1 and CDR2: SEHNR and FQNEAQ (reference sequence). CDR3 length: 15 residues. The junction had 2 bases not matched to a gene; V was cut back by 4 bases and J by 0 bases. The full variable domain, with the rest looked up from reference TRBV7-9 and TRBJ1-5, is DTGVSQNPRHKITKRGQNVTFRCDPISEHNRLYWYRQTLGQGPEFLTYFQNEAQLEKSRLLSDRFSAERPKGSFSTLEIQRTEQGDSAMYLCASSSDRDSNQPQHFGDGTRLSIL.

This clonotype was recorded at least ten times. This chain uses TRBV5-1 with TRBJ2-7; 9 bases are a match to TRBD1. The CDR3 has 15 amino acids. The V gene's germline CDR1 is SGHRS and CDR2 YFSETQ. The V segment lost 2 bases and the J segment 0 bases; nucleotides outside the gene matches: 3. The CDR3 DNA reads TGCGCCAGCAGCTTCGTGACAGGGGGCTCCTACGAGCAGTACTTC. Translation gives CASSFVTGGSYEQYF.

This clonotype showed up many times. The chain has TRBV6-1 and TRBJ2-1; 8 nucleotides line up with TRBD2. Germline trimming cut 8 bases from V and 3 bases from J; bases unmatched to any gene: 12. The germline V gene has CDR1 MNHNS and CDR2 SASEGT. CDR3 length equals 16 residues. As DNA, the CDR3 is TGTGCCAGCCCGGGTAAGGGCGGGGGGAACTACAATGAGCAGTTCTTC. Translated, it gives CASPGKGGGNYNEQFF.

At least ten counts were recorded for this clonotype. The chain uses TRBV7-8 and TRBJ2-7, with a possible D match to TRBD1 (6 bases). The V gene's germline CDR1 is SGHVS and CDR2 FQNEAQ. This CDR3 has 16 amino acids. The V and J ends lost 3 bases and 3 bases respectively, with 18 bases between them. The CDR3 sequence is CASSFIIGGPGYEQYF. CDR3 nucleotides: TGTGCCAGCAGCTTTATTATTGGGGGCCCAGGCTACGAGCAGTACTTC.

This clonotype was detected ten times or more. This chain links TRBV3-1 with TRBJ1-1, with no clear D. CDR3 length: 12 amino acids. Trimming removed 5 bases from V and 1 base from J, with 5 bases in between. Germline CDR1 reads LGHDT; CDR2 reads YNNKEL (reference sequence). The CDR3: CASSNRNTEAFF. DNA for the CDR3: TGTGCCAGCAGCAACAGGAACACTGAAGCTTTCTTT.

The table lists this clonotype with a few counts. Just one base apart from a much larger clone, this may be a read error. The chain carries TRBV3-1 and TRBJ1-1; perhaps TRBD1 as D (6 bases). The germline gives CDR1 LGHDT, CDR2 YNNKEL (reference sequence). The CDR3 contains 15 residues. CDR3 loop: CACSPPYRDATEAFF. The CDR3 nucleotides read TGTGCCTGCAGCCCGCCCTACAGGGATGCCACTGAAGCTTTCTTT.

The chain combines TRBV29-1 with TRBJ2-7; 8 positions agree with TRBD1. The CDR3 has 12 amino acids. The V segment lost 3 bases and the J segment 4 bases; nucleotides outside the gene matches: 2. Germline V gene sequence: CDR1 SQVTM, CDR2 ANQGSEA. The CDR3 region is CSVEGDRYEQYF. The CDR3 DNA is TGCAGCGTTGAGGGGGACAGGTACGAGCAGTACTTC.

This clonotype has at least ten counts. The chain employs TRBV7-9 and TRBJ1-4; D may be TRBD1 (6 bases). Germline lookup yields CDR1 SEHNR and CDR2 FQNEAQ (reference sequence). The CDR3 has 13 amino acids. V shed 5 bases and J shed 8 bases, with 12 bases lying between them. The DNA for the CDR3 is TGTGCCAGCAGCCCAGGGGACCTCGAAAAACTGTTTTTT. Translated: CASSPGDLEKLFF. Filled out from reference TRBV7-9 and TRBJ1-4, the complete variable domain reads DTGVSQNPRHKITKRGQNVTFRCDPISEHNRLYWYRQTLGQGPEFLTYFQNEAQLEKSRLLSDRFSAERPKGSFSTLEIQRTEQGDSAMYLCASSPGDLEKLFFGSGTQLSVL.

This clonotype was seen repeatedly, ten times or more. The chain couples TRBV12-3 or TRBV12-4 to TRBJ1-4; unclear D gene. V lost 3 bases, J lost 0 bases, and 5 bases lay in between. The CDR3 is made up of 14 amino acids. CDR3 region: CASSFRATNEKLFF. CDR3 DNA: TGTGCCAGCAGTTTCCGAGCAACTAATGAAAAACTGTTTTTT.

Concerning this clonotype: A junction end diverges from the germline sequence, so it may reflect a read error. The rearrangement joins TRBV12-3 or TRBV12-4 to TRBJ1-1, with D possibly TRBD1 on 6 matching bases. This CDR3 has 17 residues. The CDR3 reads CASSSPFLQRGSTEAIF. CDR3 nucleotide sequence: TGTGCCAGCAGTTCGCCTTTCCTACAGAGGGGGAGCACTGAAGCTATCTTT.

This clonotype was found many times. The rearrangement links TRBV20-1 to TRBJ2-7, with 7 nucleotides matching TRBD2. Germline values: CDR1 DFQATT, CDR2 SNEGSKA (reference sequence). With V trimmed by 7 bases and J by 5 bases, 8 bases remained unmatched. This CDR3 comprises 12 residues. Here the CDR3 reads CSVGGSPHEQYF. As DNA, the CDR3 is TGCAGTGTGGGAGGGTCTCCACACGAGCAGTACTTC.